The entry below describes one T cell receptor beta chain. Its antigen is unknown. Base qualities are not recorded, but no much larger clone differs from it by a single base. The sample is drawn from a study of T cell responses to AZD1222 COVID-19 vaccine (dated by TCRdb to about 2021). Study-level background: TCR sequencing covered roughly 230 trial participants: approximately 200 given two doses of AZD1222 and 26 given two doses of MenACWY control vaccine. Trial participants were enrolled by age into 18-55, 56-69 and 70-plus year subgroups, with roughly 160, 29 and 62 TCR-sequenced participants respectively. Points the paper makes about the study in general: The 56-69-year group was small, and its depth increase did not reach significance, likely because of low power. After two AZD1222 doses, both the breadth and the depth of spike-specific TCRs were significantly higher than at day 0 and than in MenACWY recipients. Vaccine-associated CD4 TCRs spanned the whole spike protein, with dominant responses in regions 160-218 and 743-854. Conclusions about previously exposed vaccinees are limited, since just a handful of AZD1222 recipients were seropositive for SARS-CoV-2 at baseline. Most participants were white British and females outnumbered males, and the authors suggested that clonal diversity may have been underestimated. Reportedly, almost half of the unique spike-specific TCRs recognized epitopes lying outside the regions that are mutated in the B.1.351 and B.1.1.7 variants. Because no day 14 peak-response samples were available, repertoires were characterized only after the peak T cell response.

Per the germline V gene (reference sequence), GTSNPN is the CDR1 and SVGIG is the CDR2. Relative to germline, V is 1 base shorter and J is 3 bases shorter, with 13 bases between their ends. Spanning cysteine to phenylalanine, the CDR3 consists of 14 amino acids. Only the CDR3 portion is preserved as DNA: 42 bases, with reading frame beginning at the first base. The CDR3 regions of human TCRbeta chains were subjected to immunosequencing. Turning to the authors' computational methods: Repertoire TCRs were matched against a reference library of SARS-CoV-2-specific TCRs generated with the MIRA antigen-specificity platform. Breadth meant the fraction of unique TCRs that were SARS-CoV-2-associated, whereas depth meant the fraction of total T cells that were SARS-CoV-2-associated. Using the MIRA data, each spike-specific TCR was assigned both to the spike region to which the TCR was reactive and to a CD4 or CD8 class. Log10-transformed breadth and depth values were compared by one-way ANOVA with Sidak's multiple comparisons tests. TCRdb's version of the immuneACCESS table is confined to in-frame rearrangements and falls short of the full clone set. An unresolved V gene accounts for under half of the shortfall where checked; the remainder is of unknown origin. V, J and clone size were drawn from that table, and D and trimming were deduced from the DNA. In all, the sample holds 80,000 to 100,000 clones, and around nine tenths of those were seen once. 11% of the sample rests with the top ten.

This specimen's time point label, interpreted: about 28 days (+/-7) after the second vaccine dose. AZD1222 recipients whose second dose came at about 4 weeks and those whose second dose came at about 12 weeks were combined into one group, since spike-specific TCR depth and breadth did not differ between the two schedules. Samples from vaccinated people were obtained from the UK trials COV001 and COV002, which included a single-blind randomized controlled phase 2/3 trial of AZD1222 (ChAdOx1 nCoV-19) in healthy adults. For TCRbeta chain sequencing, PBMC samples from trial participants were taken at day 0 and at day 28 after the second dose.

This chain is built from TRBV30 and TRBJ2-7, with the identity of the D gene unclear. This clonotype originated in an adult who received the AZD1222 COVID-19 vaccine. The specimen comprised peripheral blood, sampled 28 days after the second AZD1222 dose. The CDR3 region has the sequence CAWSAGTPYYEQYF. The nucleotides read TGTGCCTGGAGTGCTGGAACCCCTTACTACGAGCAGTACTTC.